This entry is about one TCR beta chain. These data originate in a study of control samples from healthy donors and cancer patients. Trimming stripped 5 bases from V and 5 bases from J, with 15 bases between. The CDR3 is 15 amino acids. CDR1 is SGHDN and CDR2 is FVKESK in the germline V gene. Profiling relied on immunoSEQ multiplex PCR, and the TCRdb table lists in-frame clones only, not all of them. The table shows 90,000 to 150,000 clones, with 88% occurring only once. The chain carries TRBV14 and TRBJ1-4, with D uncertain. This clonotype was obtained from a man between 40 and 49 years old in good health. Sequencing was performed on blood. CDR3 region: CASSRRVQPNEKLFF. As DNA, the CDR3 is TGTGCCAGCAGCAGAAGGGTCCAGCCGAATGAAAAACTGTTTTTT. Full variable domain (outside the CDR3, taken from reference TRBV14 and TRBJ1-4): EAGVTQFPSHSVIEKGQTVTLRCDPISGHDNLYWYRRVMGKEIKFLLHFVKESKQDESGMPNNRFLAERTGGTYSTLKVQPAELEDSGVYFCASSRRVQPNEKLFFGSGTQLSVL.